What follows are 17 T cell receptor beta chains derived from one specimen sequenced in a study of T cell responses to AZD1222 COVID-19 vaccine. TCRdb's copy holds only in-frame clones and misses some; the assay was immunoSEQ multiplex PCR. The table records roughly 120,000 clones, over 75% of them present only once. Here the sequenced sample was peripheral blood, taken on day 0 of AZD1222 vaccination. The receptors derive from an adult in good health.

The J gene is TRBJ2-7, the V gene TRBV7-2; D uncertain. Looked up from germline, CDR1 is SGHTA and CDR2 is FQGNSA. The ends were cut back, 4 bases at V and 0 bases at J, with 13 bases in the middle. The CDR3 is 15 amino acids. This CDR3 reads CASSYDIRSSYEQYF. Here the CDR3 DNA reads TGTGCCAGCAGCTATGACATCCGGAGCTCCTACGAGCAGTACTTC. Supplemented by reference TRBV7-2 and TRBJ2-7, the full variable domain reads GAGVSQSPSNKVTEKGKDVELRCDPISGHTALYWYRQSLGQGLEFLIYFQGNSAPDKSGLPSDRFSAERTGGSVSTLTIQRTQQEDSAVYLCASSYDIRSSYEQYFGPGTRLTVT.

The rearrangement joins TRBV9 to TRBJ2-1; D is perhaps TRBD1 (7 bases). The CDR3 contains 15 residues. V lost 3 bases, J lost 8 bases, and 18 bases lay in between. The germline V gene has CDR1 SGDLS and CDR2 YYNGEE. The CDR3 DNA reads TGTGCCAGCAGCGAGACCCAGGGGGGCTTCCATGAGCAGTTCTTC. Translated: CASSETQGGFHEQFF.

This sequence joins TRBV27 and TRBJ2-5; D might be TRBD1 (6 bases). The CDR3 length is 13 residues. Germline CDR1 MNHEY, CDR2 SMNVEV (reference sequence). The germline V and J ends were trimmed by 6 bases and 5 bases, with 13 bases remaining between them. CDR3 protein: CASRKQGRETQYF. In DNA, the CDR3 is TGTGCCAGCAGGAAACAGGGTCGGGAGACCCAGTACTTC.

V is TRBV2 and J is TRBJ2-1; TRBD1 matches at 10 bases. Germline V lookup: CDR1 SNHLY, CDR2 FYNNEI. The junction had 5 bases not matched to a gene; V was cut back by 8 bases and J by 1 base. The CDR3 is made up of 15 amino acids. The CDR3 DNA sequence: TGTGCCAGCCCGAGGGGACAGGGGTCCTACAATGAGCAGTTCTTC. Protein product: CASPRGQGSYNEQFF.

The rearrangement links TRBV7-6 to TRBJ1-1; tentative D call: TRBD1 (6 bases). CDR3 length: 12 residues. The V end lost 10 bases, the J end lost 11 bases, and 20 bases lay between the germline ends. In germline, CDR1 is SGHVS, CDR2 FNYEAQ. The CDR3 DNA is TGTGCCATCTCGCCCGGGGCAGGGGAGGCTTTCTTT. Translating it yields CAISPGAGEAFF.

The rearrangement joins TRBV6-5 to TRBJ2-2, with D unresolved. The CDR3 totals 13 residues. V dropped 7 bases and J dropped 1 base, with 7 bases sitting between them. CDR1 MNHEY and CDR2 SVGAGI come from the germline V gene. CDR3 sequence: CASKWGNTGELFF. As DNA, the CDR3 is TGTGCCAGCAAATGGGGGAACACCGGGGAGCTGTTTTTT.

This clone was detected only once. J is TRBJ2-1 and V is TRBV7-9; TRBD1 matches 8 bases. The CDR3 consists of 15 residues. V was pared by 2 bases and J by 6 bases, with 6 bases of the junction left unmatched. CDR1 and CDR2 from the germline V gene are SEHNR and FQNEAQ (reference sequence). The CDR3 loop is CASSLQTGTGNEQFF. CDR3 DNA sequence: TGTGCCAGCAGCTTACAAACGGGGACAGGCAATGAGCAGTTCTTC. The full variable domain, rest sourced from reference TRBV7-9 and TRBJ2-1, is DTGVSQNPRHKITKRGQNVTFRCDPISEHNRLYWYRQTLGQGPEFLTYFQNEAQLEKSRLLSDRFSAERPKGSFSTLEIQRTEQGDSAMYLCASSLQTGTGNEQFFGPGTRLTVL.

This chain connects TRBV5-8 to TRBJ2-1; TRBD1 or TRBD2 may be the D gene (5 bases each). Trimming removed 4 bases from V and 2 bases from J, with 13 bases in between. The CDR3 covers 15 residues. Germline V gene data show CDR1 as SGHTS and CDR2 as YDEGEE. Here the CDR3 DNA reads TGTGCCAGCAGCCTCGGGACGAGCACCTACAATGAGCAGTTCTTC. This translates into CASSLGTSTYNEQFF.

This clone was observed a handful of times. In DNA, the CDR3 is TGCGCCAGCAGCCGAGTGGGACGGGACAGGGGAAATTCACCCCTCCACTTT. This gives the protein CASSRVGRDRGNSPLHF. V usage is TRBV4-1 and J usage is TRBJ1-6; 10 bases are shared with TRBD1. The CDR3 length is 17 residues. Germline loops: CDR1 MGHRA, CDR2 YSYEKL. Trimming took 4 bases from V and 7 from J; bases not matched to a gene: 10.

The rearrangement joins TRBV19 to TRBJ1-2; D possibly corresponds to TRBD1 (5 bases). V lost 4 bases to trimming and J lost 4 bases, with 13 bases between them. The germline V gene has CDR1 LNHDA and CDR2 SQIVND (reference sequence). There are 14 residues in the CDR3. Written as DNA, the CDR3 is TGTGCCAGTAGTACCCCCGGACAAAGCTATGGCTACACCTTC. Translated: CASSTPGQSYGYTF.

With respect to this clone: Other DNA sequences of this sample code for an identical CDR3. The V call is TRBV7-9, the J call TRBJ2-3; 8 nucleotides align to TRBD1. V was clipped by 6 bases and J by 4 bases; unmatched bases: 3. Germline V gene data show CDR1 as SEHNR and CDR2 as FQNEAQ (reference sequence). The CDR3 totals 13 residues. CDR3 in amino acids: CASSPRGPDTQYF. In nucleotides, the CDR3 is TGTGCCAGCAGTCCCAGGGGGCCAGATACGCAGTATTTT.

The count of this clone is one. As DNA, the CDR3 is TGTGCCACCAGTGATTCTCAGCGGGGGGCCCTAGGGGATACGCAGTATTTT. This gives the protein CATSDSQRGALGDTQYF. The chain employs TRBV24-1 and TRBJ2-3; 9 nucleotides align to TRBD2. The germline CDR1 and CDR2 sequences are KGHDR and SFDVKD. The V and J ends lost 2 bases and 6 bases, in that order; junction bases with no gene match: 11. The CDR3 consists of 17 residues.

On this clone: Other DNA sequences in this sample translate to the same CDR3. The J gene is TRBJ1-5, the V gene TRBV27; D gene unclear. The CDR3 spans 13 residues. The V and J ends lost 3 bases and 2 bases respectively, with 5 bases between them. Germline assignment: CDR1 MNHEY and CDR2 SMNVEV (reference sequence). The CDR3 DNA is TGTGCCAGCAGTTTGTCGGGCAATCAGCCCCAGCATTTT. Translation: CASSLSGNQPQHF.

The chain links TRBV7-9 to TRBJ1-3; perhaps TRBD1 as D (5 bases). CDR3 length equals 16 residues. Germline V CDR1 and CDR2: SEHNR, FQNEAQ (reference sequence). V dropped 2 bases and J dropped 2 bases, with 13 bases sitting between them. CDR3 region: CASSLYGREAGNTIYF. CDR3 sequence (DNA): TGTGCCAGCAGCTTATACGGCAGGGAAGCTGGAAACACCATATATTTT.

The chain couples TRBV4-1 to TRBJ1-2; the D is unclear. The CDR3 has 14 residues. Trimming removed 1 base from V and 6 bases from J, with 12 bases in between. Germline V gives CDR1 MGHRA, CDR2 YSYEKL. The CDR3 nucleotides read TGCGCCAGCAGCCAAGTCCCAGGTTTCGATGGCTACACCTTC. Protein product: CASSQVPGFDGYTF.

This rearrangement joins TRBV10-1 to TRBJ2-5; D is ambiguous. Germline V gene data show CDR1 as WNHNN and CDR2 as SYGVQD (reference sequence). The CDR3 totals 9 residues. V lost 6 bases, J lost 4 bases, and 0 bases lay in between. The CDR3 spells CASRETQYF. CDR3 nucleotide sequence: TGCGCCAGCAGAGAGACCCAGTACTTC.

The V and J genes are TRBV6-6 and TRBJ2-3; D tentatively reads TRBD1 or TRBD2 (6 bases each). The germline V gene encodes CDR1 MNHNY and CDR2 SVGAGI (reference sequence). The CDR3 is made up of 15 amino acids. Trimming pared 1 base from V and 3 bases from J, leaving 11 bases between. The CDR3 DNA is TGTGCCAGCAGTTACTTGGGGGGCCCGACAGATACGCAGTATTTT. Amino acid sequence: CASSYLGGPTDTQYF.